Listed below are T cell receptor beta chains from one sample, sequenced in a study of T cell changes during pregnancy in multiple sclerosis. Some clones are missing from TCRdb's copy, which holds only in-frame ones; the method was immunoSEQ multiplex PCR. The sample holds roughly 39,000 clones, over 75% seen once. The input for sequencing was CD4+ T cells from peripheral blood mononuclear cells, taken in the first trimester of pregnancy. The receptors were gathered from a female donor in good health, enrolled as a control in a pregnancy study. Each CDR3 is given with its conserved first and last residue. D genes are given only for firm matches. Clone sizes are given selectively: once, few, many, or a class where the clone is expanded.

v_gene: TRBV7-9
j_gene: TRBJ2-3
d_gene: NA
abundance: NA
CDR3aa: CASSLAQGKGTQYF
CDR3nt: TGTGCCAGCAGCTTAGCTCAGGGGAAGGGTACGCAGTATTTT

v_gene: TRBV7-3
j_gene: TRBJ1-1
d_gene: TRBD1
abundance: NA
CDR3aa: CASSNGQGNTEAFF
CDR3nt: TGTGCCAGCAGCAACGGACAGGGGAACACTGAAGCTTTCTTT

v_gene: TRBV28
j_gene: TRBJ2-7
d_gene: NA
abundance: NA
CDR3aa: CASRVAGPYEQYF
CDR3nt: TGTGCCAGTCGGGTTGCAGGGCCTTACGAGCAGTACTTC

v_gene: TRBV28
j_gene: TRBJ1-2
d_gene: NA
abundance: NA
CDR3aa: CASSPGTPANYGYTF
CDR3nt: TGTGCCAGCAGCCCTGGGACACCAGCTAACTATGGCTACACCTTC

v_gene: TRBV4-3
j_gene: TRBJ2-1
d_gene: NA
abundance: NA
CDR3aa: CASSQEVLDYLFGPRVGQFF
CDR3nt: TGCGCCAGCAGCCAAGAAGTCCTGGACTACCTTTTCGGCCCCCGGGTTGGACAGTTCTTC

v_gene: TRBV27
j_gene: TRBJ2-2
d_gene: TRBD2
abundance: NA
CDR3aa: CASSLWGGNYAGELFF
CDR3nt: TGTGCCAGCAGTTTATGGGGGGGAAACTACGCCGGGGAGCTGTTTTTT

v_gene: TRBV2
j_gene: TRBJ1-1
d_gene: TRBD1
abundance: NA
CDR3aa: CASDRGRAEAFF
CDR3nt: TGTGCCAGTGACAGGGGCAGGGCTGAAGCTTTCTTT

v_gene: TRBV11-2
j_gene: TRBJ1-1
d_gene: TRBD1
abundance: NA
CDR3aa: CASSPSRQGSTEAFF
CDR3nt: TGTGCCAGCAGCCCCTCTCGACAGGGTTCAACTGAAGCTTTCTTT

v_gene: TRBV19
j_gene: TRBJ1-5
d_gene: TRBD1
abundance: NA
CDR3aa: CATSRVTGAQGPQHF
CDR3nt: TGTGCCACTAGTCGGGTGACAGGGGCACAGGGGCCCCAGCATTTT

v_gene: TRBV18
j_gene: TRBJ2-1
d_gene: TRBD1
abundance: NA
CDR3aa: CASSRGQGARNEQFF
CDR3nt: TGTGCCAGCTCCCGCGGCCAGGGGGCGCGTAATGAGCAGTTCTTC

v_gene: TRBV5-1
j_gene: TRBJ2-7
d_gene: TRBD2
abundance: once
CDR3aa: CASRPSAGASYEQYF
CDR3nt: TGCGCCAGCAGACCCTCAGCGGGGGCCTCCTACGAGCAGTACTTC

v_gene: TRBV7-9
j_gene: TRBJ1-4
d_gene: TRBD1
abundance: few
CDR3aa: CASSLAQGAGEKLFF
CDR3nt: TGTGCCAGCAGCTTAGCACAGGGGGCTGGTGAAAAACTGTTTTTT

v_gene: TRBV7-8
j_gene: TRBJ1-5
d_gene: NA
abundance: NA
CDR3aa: CASSPRPPGSNQPQHF
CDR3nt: TGTGCCAGCAGCCCACGGCCCCCGGGGAGCAATCAGCCCCAGCATTTT

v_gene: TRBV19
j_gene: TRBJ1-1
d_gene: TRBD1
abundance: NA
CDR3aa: CASSIGQGASTEAFF
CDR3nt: TGTGCCAGTAGTATTGGGCAGGGGGCGAGTACTGAAGCTTTCTTT

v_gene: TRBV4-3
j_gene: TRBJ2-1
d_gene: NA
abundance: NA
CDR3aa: CASSQAGEGEQFF
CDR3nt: TGCGCCAGCAGCCAAGCGGGGGAAGGTGAGCAGTTCTTC

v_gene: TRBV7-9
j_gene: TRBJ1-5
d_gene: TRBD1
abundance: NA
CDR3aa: CASSPTGYGRQPQHF
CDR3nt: TGTGCCAGCAGCCCGACAGGGTATGGGAGGCAGCCCCAGCATTTT

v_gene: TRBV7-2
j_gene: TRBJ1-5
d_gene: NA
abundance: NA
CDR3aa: CASSLVLRGSNQPQHF
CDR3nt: TGTGCCAGCAGCTTAGTGTTAAGGGGTAGCAATCAGCCCCAGCATTTT

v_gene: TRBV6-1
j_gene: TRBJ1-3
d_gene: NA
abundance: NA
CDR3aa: CASILSHSGNTIYF
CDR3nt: TGTGCCAGCATTTTATCACACTCTGGAAACACCATATATTTT

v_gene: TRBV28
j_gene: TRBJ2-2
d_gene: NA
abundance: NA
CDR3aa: CASRVEPGELFF
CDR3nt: TGTGCCAGCCGTGTGGAGCCCGGGGAGCTGTTTTTT

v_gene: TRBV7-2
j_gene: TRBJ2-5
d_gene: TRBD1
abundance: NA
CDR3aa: CASSQLTGGQGRETQYF
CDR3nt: TGTGCCAGCAGCCAACTCACAGGGGGACAGGGGAGGGAGACCCAGTACTTC

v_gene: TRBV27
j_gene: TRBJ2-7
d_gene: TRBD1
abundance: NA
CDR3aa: CASRKAGQGAYEQYF
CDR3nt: TGTGCCAGCAGAAAGGCGGGACAGGGGGCCTACGAGCAGTACTTC

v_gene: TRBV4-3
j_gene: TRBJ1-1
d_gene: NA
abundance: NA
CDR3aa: CASSPGDSYTEAFF
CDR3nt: TGCGCCAGCAGCCCAGGTGACAGTTACACTGAAGCTTTCTTT

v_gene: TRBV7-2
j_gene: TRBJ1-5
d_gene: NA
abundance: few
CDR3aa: CASRENSHQPQHF
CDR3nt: TGTGCCAGCAGAGAAAACAGCCATCAGCCCCAGCATTTT

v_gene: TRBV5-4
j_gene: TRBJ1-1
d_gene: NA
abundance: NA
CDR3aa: CASSQDISTEAFF
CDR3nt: TGTGCCAGCAGTCAGGACATTTCCACTGAAGCTTTCTTT

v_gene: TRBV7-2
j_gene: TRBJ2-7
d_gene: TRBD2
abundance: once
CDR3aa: CASSLRGVGLEEQYF
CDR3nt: TGTGCCAGCAGCTTGCGGGGGGTCGGGCTTGAAGAGCAGTACTTC

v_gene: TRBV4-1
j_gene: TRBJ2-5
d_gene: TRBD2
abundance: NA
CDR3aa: CASSPLTWPLAGDQETQYF
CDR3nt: TGCGCCAGCAGCCCCCTAACCTGGCCACTAGCGGGGGATCAAGAGACCCAGTACTTC

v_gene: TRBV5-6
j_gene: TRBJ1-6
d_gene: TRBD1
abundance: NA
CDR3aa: CASSLREGAGGSPLHF
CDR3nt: TGTGCCAGCAGCTTGCGGGAAGGGGCAGGGGGTTCACCCCTCCACTTT

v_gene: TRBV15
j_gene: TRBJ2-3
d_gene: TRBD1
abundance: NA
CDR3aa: CATSRQTGVYTDTQYF
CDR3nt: TGTGCCACCAGCAGACAAACAGGGGTCTACACAGATACGCAGTATTTT

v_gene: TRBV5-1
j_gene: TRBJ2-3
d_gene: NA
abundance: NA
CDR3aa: CASSTGSRAQYF
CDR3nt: TGCGCCAGTTCTACAGGGTCTAGGGCGCAGTATTTT

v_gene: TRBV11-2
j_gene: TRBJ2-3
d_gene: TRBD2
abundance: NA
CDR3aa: CASSSGLAASTDTQYF
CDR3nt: TGTGCCAGCAGCTCCGGACTAGCGGCTAGCACAGATACGCAGTATTTT

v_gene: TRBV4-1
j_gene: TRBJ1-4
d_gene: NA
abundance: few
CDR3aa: CASSQTGQNEKLFF
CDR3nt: TGCGCCAGCAGCCAAACAGGGCAAAATGAAAAACTGTTTTTT

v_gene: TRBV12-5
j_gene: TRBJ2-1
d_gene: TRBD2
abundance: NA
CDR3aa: CASGPDDLAGGYNEQFF
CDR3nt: TGTGCTAGTGGCCCCGATGATTTAGCGGGGGGTTACAATGAGCAGTTCTTC

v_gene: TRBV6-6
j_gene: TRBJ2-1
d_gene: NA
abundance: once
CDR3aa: CASSYPSRSVNEQFF
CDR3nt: TGTGCCAGCAGTTACCCGTCCCGGTCTGTCAATGAGCAGTTCTTC

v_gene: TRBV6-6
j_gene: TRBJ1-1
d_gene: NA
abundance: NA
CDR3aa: CASSQRQNTEAFF
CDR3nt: TGTGCCAGCAGTCAACGACAGAACACTGAAGCTTTCTTT

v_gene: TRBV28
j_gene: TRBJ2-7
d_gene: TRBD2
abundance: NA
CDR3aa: CAAKGLAGIYEQYF
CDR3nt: TGTGCCGCCAAGGGTCTAGCGGGGATATACGAGCAGTACTTC

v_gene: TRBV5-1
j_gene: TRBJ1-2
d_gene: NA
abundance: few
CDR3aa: CASSADSYGYTF
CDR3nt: TGCGCCAGCAGCGCGGACTCCTATGGCTACACCTTC

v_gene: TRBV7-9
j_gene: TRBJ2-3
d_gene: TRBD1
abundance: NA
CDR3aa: CASSGRGRADTQYF
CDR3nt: TGTGCCAGCAGCGGCAGGGGGCGCGCAGATACGCAGTATTTT

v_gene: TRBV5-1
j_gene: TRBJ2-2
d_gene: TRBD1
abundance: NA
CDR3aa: CASSLEGQGNTGELFF
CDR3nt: TGCGCCAGCAGCTTGGAGGGACAGGGGAACACCGGGGAGCTGTTTTTT

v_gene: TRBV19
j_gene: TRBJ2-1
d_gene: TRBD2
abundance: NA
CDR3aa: CASRTISGGSYNEQFF
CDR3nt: TGTGCCAGTAGGACAATTAGCGGGGGGTCCTACAATGAGCAGTTCTTC

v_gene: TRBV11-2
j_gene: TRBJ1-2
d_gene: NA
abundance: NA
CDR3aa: CASSLVTGYYGYTF
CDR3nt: TGTGCCAGCAGCTTAGTTACAGGCTACTATGGCTACACCTTC

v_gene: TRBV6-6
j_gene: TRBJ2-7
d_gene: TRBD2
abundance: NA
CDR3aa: CASSYASGGAGEQYF
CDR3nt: TGTGCCAGCAGTTATGCAAGCGGGGGGGCCGGCGAGCAGTACTTC

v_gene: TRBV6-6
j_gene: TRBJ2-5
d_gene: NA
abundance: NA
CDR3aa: CASSYSQNLQETQYF
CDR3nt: TGTGCCAGCAGTTACAGTCAGAACCTCCAAGAGACCCAGTACTTC

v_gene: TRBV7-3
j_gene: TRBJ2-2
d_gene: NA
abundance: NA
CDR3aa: CASSLMAPNTGELFF
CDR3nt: TGTGCCAGCAGCTTGATGGCCCCCAACACCGGGGAGCTGTTTTTT

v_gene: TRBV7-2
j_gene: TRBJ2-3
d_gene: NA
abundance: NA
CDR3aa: CASRGTGGPRTDTQYF
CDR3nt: TGTGCCAGCAGGGGGACGGGGGGCCCCCGCACAGATACGCAGTATTTT

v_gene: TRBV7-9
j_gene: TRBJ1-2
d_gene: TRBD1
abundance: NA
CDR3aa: CASSSTGVNYGYTF
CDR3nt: TGTGCCAGCAGCTCGACAGGGGTTAACTATGGCTACACCTTC

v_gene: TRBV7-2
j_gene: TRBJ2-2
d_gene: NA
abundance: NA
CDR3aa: CASSKPLGRNTGELFF
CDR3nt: TGTGCCAGCAGCAAGCCACTAGGACGAAACACCGGGGAGCTGTTTTTT

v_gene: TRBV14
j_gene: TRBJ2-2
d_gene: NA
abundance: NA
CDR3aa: CASSANRAGELFF
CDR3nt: TGTGCCAGCTCTGCCAACAGGGCCGGGGAGCTGTTTTTT

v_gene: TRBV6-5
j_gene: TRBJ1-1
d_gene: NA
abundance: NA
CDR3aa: CASSYEAGGEAFF
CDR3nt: TGTGCCAGCAGTTACGAGGCGGGGGGTGAAGCTTTCTTT

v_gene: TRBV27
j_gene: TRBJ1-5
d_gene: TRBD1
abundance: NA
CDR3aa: CASSPNRGGVNQPQHF
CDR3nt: TGTGCCAGCAGCCCTAACAGGGGCGGCGTCAATCAGCCCCAGCATTTT

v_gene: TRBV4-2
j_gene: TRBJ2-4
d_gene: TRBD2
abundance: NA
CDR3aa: CASSQELAGIAKNIQYF
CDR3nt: TGTGCCAGCAGCCAGGAACTAGCGGGGATAGCCAAAAACATTCAGTACTTC

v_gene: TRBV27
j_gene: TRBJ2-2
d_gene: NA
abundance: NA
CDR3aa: CASSPTENTGELFF
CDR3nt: TGTGCCAGCAGCCCTACAGAAAACACCGGGGAGCTGTTTTTT

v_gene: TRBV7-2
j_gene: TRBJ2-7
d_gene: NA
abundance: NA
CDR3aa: CASSFLPGDPYEQYF
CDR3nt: TGTGCCAGCAGCTTTCTCCCGGGGGACCCCTACGAGCAGTACTTC

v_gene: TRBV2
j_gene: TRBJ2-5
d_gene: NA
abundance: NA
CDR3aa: CASGPETQYF
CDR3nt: TGTGCCAGTGGGCCGGAGACCCAGTACTTC